A selection of T cell receptor beta chains follows, all from one sample in a study of T-cell memory formation after mild COVID-19. TCRdb ran MiXCR on the 5' RACE reads and lists one entry per CDR3 protein. The sample lists roughly 130,000 distinct CDR3 sequences; approximately 15% were seen once. The sequenced material came from PBMCs or a T cell subset sorted from them (not recorded which). The receptors come from a man aged 18 to 30 who had mild COVID-19 (a few samples of this study predate the infection). Cell type and time point are not known. CDR3s include the opening cysteine and the closing phenylalanine or tryptophan. D genes are given only for firm matches. A clone size is listed for some rows: how often the clone was seen (once, few, many), or a class if it is expanded.

>TRBJ2-3|TRBV2|-|-
CASVLGKAQYF
TGTGCCAGCGTCCTGGGGAAGGCGCAGTATTTT
>TRBJ2-3|TRBV20-1|TRBD1|few
CSAYRGRSTDTQYF
TGCAGTGCGTACAGGGGGCGAAGCACAGATACGCAGTATTTT
>TRBJ2-7|TRBV4-2|-|few
CASSQAGQSWEQYF
TGTGCCAGCAGCCAGGCCGGACAGTCGTGGGAGCAGTACTTC
>TRBJ1-6|TRBV6-5|-|-
CASSYRGFNNSPLHF
TGTGCCAGCAGTTACCGAGGATTTAATAATTCACCCCTCCACTTT
>TRBJ1-1|TRBV5-1|TRBD1|-
CASRAGTVMNTEAFF
TGCGCCAGCAGGGCCGGGACAGTCATGAACACTGAAGCTTTCTTT
>TRBJ2-1|TRBV20-1|-|-
CSAPRDGVSDEQFF
TGCAGTGCTCCGCGGGACGGAGTCAGCGATGAGCAGTTCTTC
>TRBJ2-5|TRBV5-6|-|-
CASSFNFQETQYF
TGTGCCAGCAGCTTCAACTTCCAAGAGACCCAGTACTTC
>TRBJ2-3|TRBV20-1|-|few
CSARGPYTDTQYF
TGCAGTGCTAGAGGCCCGTACACAGATACGCAGTATTTT
>TRBJ2-7|TRBV4-3|-|many
CASSQDWGSQRGF
TGCGCCAGCAGCCAAGATTGGGGCAGCCAAAGAGGATTC
>TRBJ2-1|TRBV29-1|-|few
CSVEGNSYYNEQFF
TGCAGCGTTGAAGGAAACAGTTACTACAATGAGCAGTTCTTC
>TRBJ1-5|TRBV4-2|-|-
CASSQVRGGNQPQHF
TGTGCCAGCAGCCAAGTGAGGGGGGGCAATCAGCCCCAGCATTTT
>TRBJ2-3|TRBV9|-|few
CASSVWGSLVPGSVTGADTQYF
TGTGCCAGCAGCGTATGGGGGTCCTTAGTGCCTGGGTCGGTAACGGGCGCAGATACGCAGTATTTT